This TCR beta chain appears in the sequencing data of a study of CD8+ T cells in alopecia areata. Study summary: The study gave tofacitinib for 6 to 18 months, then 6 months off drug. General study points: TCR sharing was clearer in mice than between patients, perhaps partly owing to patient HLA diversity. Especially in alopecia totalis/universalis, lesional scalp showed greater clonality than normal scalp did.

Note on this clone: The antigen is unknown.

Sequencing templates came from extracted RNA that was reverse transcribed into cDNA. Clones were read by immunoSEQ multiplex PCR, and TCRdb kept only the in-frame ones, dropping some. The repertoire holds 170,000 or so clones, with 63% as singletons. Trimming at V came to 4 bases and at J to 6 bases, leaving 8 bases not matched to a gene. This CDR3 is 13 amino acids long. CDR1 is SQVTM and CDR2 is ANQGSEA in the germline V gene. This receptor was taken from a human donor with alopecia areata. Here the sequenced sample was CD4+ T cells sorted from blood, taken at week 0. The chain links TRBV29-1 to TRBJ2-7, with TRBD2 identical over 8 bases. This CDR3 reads CSVASGGPGEQYF. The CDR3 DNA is TGCAGCGTTGCTTCGGGGGGGCCCGGCGAGCAGTACTTC.